The clone carrying this T cell receptor beta chain came up once. The antigen is not known. The V end lost 0 bases, the J end lost 4 bases, and 16 bases lay between the germline ends. Germline CDR1 SGDLS, CDR2 YYNGEE. This CDR3 is 16 amino acids long. MiXCR, run by TCRdb on the RT-PCR reads, gives a single entry per CDR3 protein. Altogether some 850,000 distinct CDR3 sequences are present, roughly 18% being singletons, with the ten largest covering roughly a tenth. The sample is drawn from a study of response to subunit inactivated influenza vaccine. General study results and limits: Only a handful of new T cells, the authors suggested, are recruited with each seasonal influenza vaccination.

The source was PBMCs from blood, collected 4 to 6 days after vaccination. The V call is TRBV9, the J call TRBJ2-5, with TRBD1 as a possible D gene (5 bases). This TCR derives from a man between 50 and 59 years old who received an inactivated influenza vaccine. The CDR3 DNA sequence: TGTGCCAGCAGCGTAGGTCGTCAGGGCAGTAGAGAGACCCAGTACTTC. Its protein is CASSVGRQGSRETQYF.